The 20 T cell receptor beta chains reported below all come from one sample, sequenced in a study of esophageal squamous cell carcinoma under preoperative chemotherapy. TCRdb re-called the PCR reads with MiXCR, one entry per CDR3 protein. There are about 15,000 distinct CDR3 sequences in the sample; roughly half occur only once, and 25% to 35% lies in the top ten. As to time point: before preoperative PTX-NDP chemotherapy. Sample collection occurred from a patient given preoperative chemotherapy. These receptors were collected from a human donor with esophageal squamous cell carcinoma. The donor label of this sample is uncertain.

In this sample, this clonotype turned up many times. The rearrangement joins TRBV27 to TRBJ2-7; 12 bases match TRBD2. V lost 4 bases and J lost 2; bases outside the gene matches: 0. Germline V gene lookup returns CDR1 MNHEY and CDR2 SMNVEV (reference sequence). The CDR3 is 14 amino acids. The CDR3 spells CASSWTSGAYEQYF. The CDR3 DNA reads TGTGCCAGCAGTTGGACTAGCGGGGCCTACGAGCAGTACTTC.

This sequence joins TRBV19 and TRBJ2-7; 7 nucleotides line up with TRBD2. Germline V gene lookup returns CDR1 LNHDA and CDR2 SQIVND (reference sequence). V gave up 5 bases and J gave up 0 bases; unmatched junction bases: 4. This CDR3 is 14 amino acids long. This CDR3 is CASSSLAGSYEQYF. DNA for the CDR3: TGTGCCAGTAGTTCCTTAGCGGGCTCCTACGAGCAGTACTTC. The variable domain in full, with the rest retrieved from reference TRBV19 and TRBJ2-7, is DGGITQSPKYLFRKEGQNVTLSCEQNLNHDAMYWYRQDPGQGLRLIYYSQIVNDFQKGDIAEGYSVSREKKESFPLTVTSAQKNPTAFYLCASSSLAGSYEQYFGPGTRLTVT.

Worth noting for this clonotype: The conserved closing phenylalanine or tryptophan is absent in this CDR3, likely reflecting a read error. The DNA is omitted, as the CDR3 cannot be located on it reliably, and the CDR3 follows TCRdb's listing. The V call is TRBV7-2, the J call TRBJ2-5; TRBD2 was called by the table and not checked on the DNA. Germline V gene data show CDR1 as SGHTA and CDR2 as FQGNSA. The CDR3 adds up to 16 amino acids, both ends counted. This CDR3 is CASSLGGAGSSETQFL.

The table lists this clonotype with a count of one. CDR3 residues: CASIGRYSNEQFF. Written as DNA, the CDR3 is TGTGCCAGCATAGGCAGGTATAGTAATGAGCAGTTCTTC. The chain is built from TRBV6-1 and TRBJ2-5; D is undetermined. The DNA end is more similar to TRBJ2-1, so the J call may be wrong. This CDR3 contains 13 residues. Germline V lookup: CDR1 MNHNS, CDR2 SASEGT.

The CDR3 region has the DNA TGTGCCAGCAGTTTCCCGAGACAGACACTTTCCTTGAACACTGAAGCTTTCTTT. It specifies CASSFPRQTLSLNTEAFF. The gene calls are TRBV12-3 or TRBV12-4 and TRBJ1-1, with a tentative D call TRBD1 (5 bases). The V end was cut by 3 bases, the J end by 0 bases, with 20 bases between. The CDR3 spans 18 residues.

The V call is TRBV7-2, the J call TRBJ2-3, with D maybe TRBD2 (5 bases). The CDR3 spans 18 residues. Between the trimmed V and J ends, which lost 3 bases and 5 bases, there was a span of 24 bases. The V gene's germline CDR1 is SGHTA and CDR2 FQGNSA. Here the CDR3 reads CASSFAASGGRLLDTQYF. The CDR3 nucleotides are TGTGCCAGCAGCTTTGCGGCGAGCGGCGGTAGGCTTCTAGATACGCAGTATTTT.

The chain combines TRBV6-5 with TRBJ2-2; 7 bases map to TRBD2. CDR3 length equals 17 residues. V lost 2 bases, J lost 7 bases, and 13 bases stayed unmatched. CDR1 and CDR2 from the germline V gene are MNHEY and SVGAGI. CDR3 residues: CASSYQWLAEGGGELFF. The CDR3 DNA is TGTGCCAGCAGTTACCAATGGCTAGCGGAGGGTGGCGGGGAGCTGTTTTTT.

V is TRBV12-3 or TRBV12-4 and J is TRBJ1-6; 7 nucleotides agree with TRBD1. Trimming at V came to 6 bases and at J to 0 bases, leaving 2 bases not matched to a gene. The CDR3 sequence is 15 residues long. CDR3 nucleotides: TGTGCCAGCAGGAGGGGGCTCTCCTATAATTCACCCCTCCACTTT. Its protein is CASRRGLSYNSPLHF.

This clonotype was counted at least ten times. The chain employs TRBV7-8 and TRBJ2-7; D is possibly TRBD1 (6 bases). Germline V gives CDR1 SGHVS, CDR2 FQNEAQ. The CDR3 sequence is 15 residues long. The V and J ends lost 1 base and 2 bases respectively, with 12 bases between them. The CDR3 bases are TGTGCCAGCAGCTTAGTTGGGGGCCCGACCTACGAGCAGTACTTC. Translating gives CASSLVGGPTYEQYF.

The CDR3 region has the DNA TGTGCCAGCAGTTTAGAAGCGGGAGGGAACACCGGGGAGCTGTTTTTT. Its translation: CASSLEAGGNTGELFF. V gene TRBV12-3 or TRBV12-4 combines with J gene TRBJ2-2; 9 nucleotides agree with TRBD2. This CDR3 comprises 16 residues. Trimming cost V 1 base and J 1 base; bases outside gene matches: 1.

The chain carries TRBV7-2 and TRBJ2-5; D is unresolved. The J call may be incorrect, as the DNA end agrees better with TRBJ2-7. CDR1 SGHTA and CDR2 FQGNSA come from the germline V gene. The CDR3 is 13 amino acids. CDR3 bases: TGTGCCAGCAGCCGCGCCAGCTCCTACGAGCAGTACTTC. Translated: CASSRASSYEQYF.

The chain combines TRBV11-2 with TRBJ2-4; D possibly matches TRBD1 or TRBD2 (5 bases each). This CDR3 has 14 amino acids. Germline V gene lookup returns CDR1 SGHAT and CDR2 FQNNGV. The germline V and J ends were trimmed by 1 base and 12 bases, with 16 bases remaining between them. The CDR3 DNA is TGTGCCAGCAGCTTAGGGGGACGGAACCGGGGTCAGTACTTC. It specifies CASSLGGRNRGQYF.

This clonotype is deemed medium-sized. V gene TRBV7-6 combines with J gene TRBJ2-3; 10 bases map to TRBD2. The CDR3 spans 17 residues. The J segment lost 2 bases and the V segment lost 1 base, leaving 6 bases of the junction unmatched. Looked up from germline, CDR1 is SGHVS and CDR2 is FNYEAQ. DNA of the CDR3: TGTGCCAGCAGCTTAGGGCTAGCGGGAGATACCACAGATACGCAGTATTTT. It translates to CASSLGLAGDTTDTQYF.

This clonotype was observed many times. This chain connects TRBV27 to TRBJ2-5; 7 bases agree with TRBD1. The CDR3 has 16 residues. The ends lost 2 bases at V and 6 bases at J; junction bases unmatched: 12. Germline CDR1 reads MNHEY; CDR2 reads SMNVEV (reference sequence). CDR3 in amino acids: CASSLRQGTSIQTQYF. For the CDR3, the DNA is TGTGCCAGCAGTTTAAGACAGGGCACATCAATTCAGACCCAGTACTTC.

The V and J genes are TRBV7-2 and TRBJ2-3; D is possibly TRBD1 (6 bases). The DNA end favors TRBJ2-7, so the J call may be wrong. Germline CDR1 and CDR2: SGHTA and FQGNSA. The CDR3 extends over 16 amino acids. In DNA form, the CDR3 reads TGTGCCAGCAGCGCACCGGGGCTGGGGGCCAAAAACATGCAGTACTTC. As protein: CASSAPGLGAKNMQYF.

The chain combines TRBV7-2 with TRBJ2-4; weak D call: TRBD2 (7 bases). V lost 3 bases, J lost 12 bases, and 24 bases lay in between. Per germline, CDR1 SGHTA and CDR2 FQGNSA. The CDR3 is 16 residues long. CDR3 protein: CASSLGGGQDQDTQYF. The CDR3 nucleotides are TGTGCCAGCAGCTTGGGCGGGGGCCAGGACCAAGACACTCAGTACTTC.

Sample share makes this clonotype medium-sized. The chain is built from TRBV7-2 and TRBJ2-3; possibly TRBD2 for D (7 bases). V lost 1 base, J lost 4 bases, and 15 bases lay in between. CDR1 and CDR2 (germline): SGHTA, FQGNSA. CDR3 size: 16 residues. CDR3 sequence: CASSLGGGLRADTQYF. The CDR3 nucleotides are TGTGCCAGCAGCTTAGGGGGGGGGCTGAGGGCAGATACGCAGTATTTT.

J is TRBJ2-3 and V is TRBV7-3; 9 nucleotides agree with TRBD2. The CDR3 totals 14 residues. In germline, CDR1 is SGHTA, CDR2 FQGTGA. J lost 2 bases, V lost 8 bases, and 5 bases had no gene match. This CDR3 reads CASASGADTDTQYF. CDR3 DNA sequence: TGTGCCAGCGCTAGCGGGGCAGACACAGATACGCAGTATTTT. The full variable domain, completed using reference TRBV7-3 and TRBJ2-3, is GAGVSQTPSNKVTEKGKYVELRCDPISGHTALYWYRQSLGQGPEFLIYFQGTGAADDSGLPNDRFFAVRPEGSVSTLKIQRTERGDSAVYLCASASGADTDTQYFGPGTRLTVL.

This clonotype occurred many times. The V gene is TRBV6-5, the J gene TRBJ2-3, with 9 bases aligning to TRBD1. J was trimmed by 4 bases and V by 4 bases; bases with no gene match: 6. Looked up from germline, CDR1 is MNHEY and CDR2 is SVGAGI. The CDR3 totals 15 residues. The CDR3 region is CASSFATGGPDTQYF. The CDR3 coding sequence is TGTGCCAGCAGTTTTGCGACAGGGGGTCCAGATACGCAGTATTTT.

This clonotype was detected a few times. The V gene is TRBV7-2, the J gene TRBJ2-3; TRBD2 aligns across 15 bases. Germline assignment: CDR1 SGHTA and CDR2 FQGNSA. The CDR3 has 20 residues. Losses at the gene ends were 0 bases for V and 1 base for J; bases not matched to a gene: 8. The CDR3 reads CASSLAGLAGGGGGTDTQYF. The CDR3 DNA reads TGTGCCAGCAGCTTAGCAGGACTAGCGGGAGGGGGAGGCGGCACAGATACGCAGTATTTT.